This TCR beta chain was sequenced during a study of patients and donors after allogeneic stem cell transplantation. This CDR3 is 14 amino acids long. Germline V CDR1 and CDR2: MDHEN, SYDVKM. The ends lost 8 bases at V and 5 bases at J; junction bases unmatched: 9. TCRdb fed the RT-PCR reads into MiXCR, producing one record per CDR3 protein. This sample yields some 200,000 distinct CDR3 sequences, of which 41% are seen a single time; less than 40% belongs to the top ten. Sample: blood, either unsorted or a sorted T cell fraction (not recorded which). The rearrangement links TRBV28 to TRBJ2-1; 7 bases fit TRBD1. The receptor was isolated from a human donor who was either an allogeneic HSCT recipient or a stem cell or donor lymphocyte infusion donor (not recorded which). It is not recorded whose cells these are; they may come from a transplant donor. Written as DNA, the CDR3 is TGTGCCAGCGGTCCTCAGGACAGGAACAATGAGCAGTTCTTC. This translates into CASGPQDRNNEQFF.